This T cell receptor (beta chain) appears in the sequencing data of a study of OX40 agonist ivuxolimab in advanced cancers. In the study overall: The costimulatory receptor OX40 (CD134) was targeted by ivuxolimab, a fully human IgG2 agonistic monoclonal antibody. Intravenous ivuxolimab was administered to patients every 2 weeks at six dose levels: 0.01, 0.1, 0.3, 1.5, 3 and 10 mg/kg. Of the roughly 51 dose-escalation patients, hepatocellular carcinoma was present in 19, melanoma in approximately 15, renal cell carcinoma in 9 and head and neck cancer in 9. The dose-escalation cohort was roughly 83% male with a mean age of about 60 years, ranging from roughly 23 to 90. Prior anti-PD-1, anti-PD-L1 or anti-CTLA-4 therapy was permitted, and 35% to 40% of dose-escalation patients had received checkpoint inhibitors. Partial responses occurred in three dose-escalation patients, of whom one had hepatocellular carcinoma and two had cutaneous melanoma. Peripheral TCRbeta sequencing aimed to test whether ivuxolimab altered TCR sequence diversity and caused clonal T-cell expansion. The paper reports the monotherapy dose-escalation portion (N = 52 patients) of the phase I ivuxolimab trial. Findings and caveats that apply to the study as a whole: Low levels of normalized T-cell clonal expansion were also shown by some nonresponding patients. In partial responders in the 0.1-3.0 mg/kg groups, normalized peripheral clonal expansion was found to be among the lowest, especially among CD8+ T cells. At doses from 0.1 to 3.0 mg/kg, clonal expansion was seen in both CD4+ and CD8+ blood T cells between baseline and week 6. Which antigens the clonally expanded peripheral T cells were specific for was not determined. After ivuxolimab, more expanded clones were found on average in CD8+ T cells than in CD4+ T cells.

With respect to this clone: Its antigen target is currently unknown. No qualities accompany the bases; no much larger clone lies one base away.

From the cysteine up to the phenylalanine, the CDR3 has a length of 14 residues. Only the CDR3 DNA stays, 42 bases, in frame from base 1. As encoded in the germline V gene, CDR1 is MNHEY while CDR2 is SVGAGI. V lost 6 bases and J lost 9 bases, and the count of bases not matched to a germline gene is 12. Genomic DNA was extracted from sorted cells for sequencing of the TCRbeta CDR3 region. The immunoSEQ Assay was used to sequence the TCRbeta CDR3 regions. In TCRdb, the immuneACCESS table is reduced to in-frame sequences with V and J assigned. These tables do not hold every clone; where another copy was compared, an unresolved V gene accounts for under half, and the others remain unexplained. The sample table holds more than 70,000 clones, of which 89% were seen once. Roughly 10% of the sample lies in the top ten. Patients with a history of autoimmune disease or receiving systemic immunosuppression were excluded from the trial. Peripheral blood for TCR sequencing was collected from all dose cohorts at baseline, on cycle 4 day 1, and on cycle 7 day 1. The samples were drawn from a first-in-human, open-label, multicenter phase I dose-escalation trial of ivuxolimab. Adults with locally advanced or metastatic head and neck squamous cell, hepatocellular, melanoma or renal cell carcinoma were enrolled in the trial. CD4+ and CD8+ T cells were sorted separately from peripheral blood before TCR sequencing.

This specimen consisted of CD4+ or CD8+ T cells sorted from blood, obtained in a trial of the OX40 agonist ivuxolimab. This clonotype originated in an adult with an advanced solid tumor such as melanoma, head and neck, liver or kidney cancer. The sequence is built from TRBV6-5 and TRBJ1-2, and TRBD1 aligns with 8 junction nucleotides. The CDR3 region: CASSRDLTGVSYTF. The DNA reads as follows: TGTGCCAGCAGCAGAGACTTGACAGGGGTTAGCTACACCTTC.